This T cell receptor (beta chain) was observed in a study of blood T cell repertoires in COVID-19. Across the study: PBMCs, B-cell-depleted T cells, or T cells provided the cDNA or gDNA that made up the material.

Per the original methods: Scientists estimated how many nucleated cells there were by amplifying reference gene primers. Measured with immunoSEQ multiplex PCR; TCRdb has only the in-frame clones, and not every one. The V and J calls and clone size come from that table; D and trimming were worked out from the DNA. The sample carries approximately 170,000 clones, about 88% recorded once. Two negative PCRs, clearance, or symptom resolution characterized the recovered Cohort 3 donors. Trimming left V 10 bases short and J 4 bases short, with 21 bases between. CDR1 is MDHEN and CDR2 is SYDVKM in the germline V gene. The CDR3 covers 15 residues.

Sequencing was performed on PBMCs or T cells enriched from blood (not recorded which). The receptor's source is a woman under 30 who had recovered from COVID-19. This rearrangement joins TRBV28 to TRBJ2-3; D perhaps matches TRBD1 (6 bases). In DNA form, the CDR3 reads TGTGCCACCCGCGGGCGGACAGTACGGCCAGATACGCAGTATTTT. Translated: CATRGRTVRPDTQYF.